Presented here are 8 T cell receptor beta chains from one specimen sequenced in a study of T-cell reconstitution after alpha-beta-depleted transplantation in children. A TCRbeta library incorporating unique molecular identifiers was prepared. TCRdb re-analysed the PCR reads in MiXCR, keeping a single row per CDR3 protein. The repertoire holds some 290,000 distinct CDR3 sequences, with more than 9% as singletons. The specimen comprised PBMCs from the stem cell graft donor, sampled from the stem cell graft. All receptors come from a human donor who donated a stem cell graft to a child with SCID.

The CDR3 DNA is TGTGCCAGCAGCCAACTGGACACCACCGGGGAGCTGTTTTTT. It specifies CASSQLDTTGELFF. This rearrangement joins TRBV14 to TRBJ2-2; D is perhaps TRBD1 (5 bases). Trimming took 2 bases from V and 4 from J, leaving 8 bases between them. Germline V gives CDR1 SGHDN, CDR2 FVKESK. CDR3 length: 14 amino acids.

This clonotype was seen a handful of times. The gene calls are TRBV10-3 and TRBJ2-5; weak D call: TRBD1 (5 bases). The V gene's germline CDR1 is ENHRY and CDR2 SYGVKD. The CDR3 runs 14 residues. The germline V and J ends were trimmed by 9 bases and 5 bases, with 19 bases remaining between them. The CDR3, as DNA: TGTGCCATTGGGCTGGCAGGGTCCCCCGAGACCCAGTACTTC. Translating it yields CAIGLAGSPETQYF.

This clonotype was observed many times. CDR3 protein: CASSQELGAATSTDTQYF. The CDR3 DNA sequence: TGCGCCAGCAGCCAAGAACTGGGGGCAGCCACTAGCACAGATACGCAGTATTTT. The chain employs TRBV4-1 and TRBJ2-3, with D possibly TRBD1 on 6 matching bases. The ends were cut back, 0 bases at V and 0 bases at J, with 16 bases in the middle. The CDR3 loop spans 18 amino acids. CDR1 is MGHRA, CDR2 YSYEKL, per germline.

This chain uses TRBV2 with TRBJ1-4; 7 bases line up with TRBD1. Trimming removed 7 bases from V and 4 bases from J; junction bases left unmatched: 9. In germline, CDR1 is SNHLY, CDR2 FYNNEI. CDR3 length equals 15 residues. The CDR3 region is CASTRQGRGNEKLFF. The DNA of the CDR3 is TGTGCCAGCACCAGACAGGGTAGGGGTAATGAAAAACTGTTTTTT.

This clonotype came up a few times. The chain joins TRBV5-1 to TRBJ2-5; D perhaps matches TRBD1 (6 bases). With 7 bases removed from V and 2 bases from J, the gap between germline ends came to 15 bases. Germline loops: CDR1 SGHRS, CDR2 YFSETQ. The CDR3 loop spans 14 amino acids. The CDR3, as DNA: TGCGCCAGCTACTTATTGGACAGACAAGAGACCCAGTACTTC. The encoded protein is CASYLLDRQETQYF.

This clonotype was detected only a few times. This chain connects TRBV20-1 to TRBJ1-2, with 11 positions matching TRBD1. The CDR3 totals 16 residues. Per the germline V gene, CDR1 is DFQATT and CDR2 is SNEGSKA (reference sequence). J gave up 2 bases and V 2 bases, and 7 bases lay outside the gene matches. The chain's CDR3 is CSARRDRGNFNYGYTF. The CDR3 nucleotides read TGCAGTGCTAGACGGGACAGGGGGAACTTCAACTATGGCTACACCTTC.

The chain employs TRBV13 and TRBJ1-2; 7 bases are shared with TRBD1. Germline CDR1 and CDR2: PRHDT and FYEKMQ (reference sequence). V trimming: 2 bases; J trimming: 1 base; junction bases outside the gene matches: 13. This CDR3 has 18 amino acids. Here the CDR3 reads CASSLPVRGQFRNYGYTF. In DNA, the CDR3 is TGTGCCAGCAGCTTACCGGTGAGGGGGCAATTTCGTAACTATGGCTACACCTTC.

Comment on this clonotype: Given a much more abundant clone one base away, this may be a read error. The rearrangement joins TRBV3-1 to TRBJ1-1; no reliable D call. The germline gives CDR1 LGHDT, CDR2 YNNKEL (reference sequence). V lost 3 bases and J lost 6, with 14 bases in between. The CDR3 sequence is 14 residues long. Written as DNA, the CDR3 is TGTGCCAGCAGCCACTCCGGGTGGGGAGCTGAAGCTTTCTTT. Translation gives CASSHSGWGAEAFF.